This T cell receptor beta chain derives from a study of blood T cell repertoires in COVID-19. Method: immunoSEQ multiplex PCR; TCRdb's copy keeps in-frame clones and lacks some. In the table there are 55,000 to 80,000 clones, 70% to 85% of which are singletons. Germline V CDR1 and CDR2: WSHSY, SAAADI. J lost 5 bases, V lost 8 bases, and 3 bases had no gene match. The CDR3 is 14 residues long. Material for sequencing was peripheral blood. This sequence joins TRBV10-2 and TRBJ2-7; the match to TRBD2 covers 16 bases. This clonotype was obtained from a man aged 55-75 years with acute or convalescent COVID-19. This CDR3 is CASGGLAGGNEQYF. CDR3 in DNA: TGCGCCAGCGGGGGACTAGCGGGAGGGAACGAGCAGTACTTC.